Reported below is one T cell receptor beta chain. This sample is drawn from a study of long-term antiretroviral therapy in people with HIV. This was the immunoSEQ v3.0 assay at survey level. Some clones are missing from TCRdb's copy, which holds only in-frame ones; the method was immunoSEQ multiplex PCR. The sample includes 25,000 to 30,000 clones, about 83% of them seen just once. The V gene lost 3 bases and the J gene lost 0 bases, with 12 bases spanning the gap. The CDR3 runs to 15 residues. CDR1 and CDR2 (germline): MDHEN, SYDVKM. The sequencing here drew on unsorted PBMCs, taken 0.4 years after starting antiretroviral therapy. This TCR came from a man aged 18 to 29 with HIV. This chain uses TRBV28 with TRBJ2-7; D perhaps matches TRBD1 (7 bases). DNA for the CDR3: TGTGCCAGCAGTTTCAGGGGGGCCGCCTCCTACGAGCAGTACTTC. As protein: CASSFRGAASYEQYF. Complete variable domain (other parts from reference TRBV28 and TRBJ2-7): DVKVTQSSRYLVKRTGEKVFLECVQDMDHENMFWYRQDPGLGLRLIYFSYDVKMKEKGDIPEGYSVSREKKERFSLILESASTNQTSMYLCASSFRGAASYEQYFGPGTRLTVT.